Here is one TCR beta chain with its context. Its specific antigen is unknown. No clone much larger than this one lies a single base away; base qualities are absent. Each collaborating institution followed its own protocols to collect whole blood in K2EDTA tubes. For TCRbeta analysis, collaborators shipped samples in one of three forms: frozen whole blood, isolated PBMCs, or DNA extracted from either of those sample types. Per the germline V gene, MNHEY is the CDR1 and SVGEGT is the CDR2. At the junction V is shortened by 4 bases and J by 0 bases, with 16 bases in between. The CDR3 measures 17 amino acids from cysteine to phenylalanine. Only CDR3 DNA is held: 51 bases, read in frame from base 1. This sample was taken from a study of blood T cell repertoires in COVID-19 (dated by TCRdb to 2019 to 2021). For the wider study: The collaborator samples originated in the United States, Italy and Spain and spanned the acute and convalescent phases of COVID-19. Deeply sampled blood TCRbeta repertoires from subjects exposed to, actively infected with, or recovered from COVID-19 were included in the dataset. Where available, HLA class I and class II types were obtained from metadata supplied by the sample provider rather than from assay-based typing. A de-identified subject ID, COVID-19 status, age in years and sex were almost always included in the sample metadata. The repertoires were released in a freely available public database intended as a resource for research on the immune response to SARS-CoV-2. The material from the prospective study consisted of cDNA or gDNA derived from T cells, B-cell-depleted T cells, or PBMCs. The samples were drawn from two sources: the first 160 participants of the ongoing ImmuneRACE study, and over 950 subjects contributed by 6 global collaborators.

Overall results and qualifications from the work: Clinical and demographic metadata were provided uncurated, with the amount varying by source and participant.

TCRbeta CDR3 regions were amplified from genomic DNA by means of the immunoSEQ Assay, a bias-controlled multiplex PCR. For the original study's pipeline: Nucleated cell counts per sample were estimated from amplification of reference gene primers within the assay. To quantify the absolute abundance of each unique TCRbeta CDR3 rearrangement, sequence reads were collapsed and filtered. Productive Simpson clonality was computed per sample as the square root of Simpson's diversity index over productive rearrangements. The immuneACCESS repertoire file appears here via TCRdb, limited to in-frame rearrangements. These files lack a portion of the clones; in checked studies, under half of the deficit traces to unresolved V genes, and the cause of the others is not known. For V, J and clone size, that table is used; D and trimming come from the DNA. This sample lists roughly 200,000 clones; 85% to 90% were detected once. The top ten clonotypes cover 1.5% of the sample.

The specimen was peripheral blood. The chain uses TRBV6-2 or TRBV6-3 and TRBJ2-1; TRBD1 could be the D gene, as 5 bases match. The TCR comes from a man between 18 and 35 years old with active or convalescent COVID-19. Read as DNA, the sequence is TGTGCCAGCAGTTTTTCCGTTGGGGCCAGCTCCTACAATGAGCAGTTCTTC. It codes for CASSFSVGASSYNEQFF.